Only a few counts were recorded for the clone carrying this TCR beta chain. The antigen is unknown. Amplification targeted the TCR beta CDR3 regions, with RNA transcripts as the source material. An initial RT-PCR round employing HTBI primers preceded a second-round multiplex PCR. TCRdb re-called the multiplex PCR reads through MiXCR, storing one row per CDR3 protein. The sample comprises around 1.1 million distinct CDR3 sequences, less than 45% of which are singletons, and approximately 12% rests with the top ten. This CDR3 comprises 15 residues. V gave up 8 bases and J gave up 3 bases, with 20 bases separating them. The data stem from a study of Graves' ophthalmopathy and Graves' hyperthyroidism. Study results and caveats: A model of 13 signatures distinguished ophthalmopathy from stable hyperthyroidism at under 90% sensitivity and roughly 81% specificity.

Sequencing input: peripheral blood or thyroid tissue (not recorded which). This chain links TRBV12-3 or TRBV12-4 with TRBJ2-7, with D possibly matching TRBD1 (5 bases). The TCR was taken from an adult man with Graves' hyperthyroidism. CDR3 sequence reads: CASRSSQARFYEQYF. CDR3 bases: TGTGCCAGCCGAAGCTCACAGGCACGATTCTACGAGCAGTACTTC.